Listed below are T cell receptor beta chains from one sample, sequenced in a study of identical twins. TCRdb reprocessed the 5' RACE reads via MiXCR and lists one record per CDR3 protein. The top ten clones hold 1.5% to 2% of a sample with hundreds of thousands of distinct CDR3 sequences, 7.1% of them seen once. These sequences were also reported in another study, on yellow fever vaccine responses in identical twins.

Source material: PBMCs. The receptors shown here come from a woman under 30 in good health. Both conserved end residues are part of each CDR3. D genes are given only for firm matches. The size field is filled for only some rows; it gives once, few, many or a size class.

>TRBJ1-5|many|TRBV12-3/TRBV12-4|NA
CASSPQGDSNQPQHF
TGTGCCAGCAGTCCCCAGGGTGATAGCAATCAGCCCCAGCATTTT
>TRBJ2-3|many|TRBV5-1|TRBD1
CASSLGQGGSADTQYF
TGCGCCAGCAGCTTGGGACAGGGCGGGTCGGCAGATACGCAGTATTTT
>TRBJ2-7|many|TRBV15|NA
CATSRDPPGLLNYEQYF
TGTGCCACCAGCAGAGATCCACCGGGACTTCTGAACTACGAGCAGTACTTC
>TRBJ1-1|NA|TRBV5-1|NA
CASSLVVGGETEAFF
TGCGCCAGCAGCTTGGTGGTCGGGGGGGAGACTGAAGCTTTCTTT
>TRBJ2-7|few|TRBV18|TRBD1
CASSPKTGLSSYEQYF
TGTGCCAGCTCACCTAAGACAGGGCTAAGCTCCTACGAGCAGTACTTC
>TRBJ2-5|NA|TRBV20-1|NA
CSARDHGGRAETQYF
TGCAGTGCTAGAGATCACGGGGGTAGGGCAGAGACCCAGTACTTC
>TRBJ1-4|NA|TRBV28|NA
CASSSSREKLFF
TGTGCCAGCAGTTCATCCCGGGAAAAACTGTTTTTT
>TRBJ2-3|NA|TRBV6-1|TRBD2
CASSGGLAGRTDTQYF
TGTGCCAGCAGTGGGGGACTAGCGGGCCGCACAGATACGCAGTATTTT
>TRBJ2-7|few|TRBV29-1|TRBD2
CSVEDGGLAGGGDYEQYF
TGCAGCGTTGAAGACGGGGGACTAGCGGGAGGAGGCGACTACGAGCAGTACTTC
>TRBJ1-4|many|TRBV13|TRBD1
CASSPGFRQGSEKLFF
TGTGCCAGCAGCCCAGGCTTCCGACAGGGATCTGAAAAACTGTTTTTT
>TRBJ2-7|NA|TRBV19|NA
CASSISSNYEQYF
TGTGCCAGTAGTATTTCGTCAAATTACGAGCAGTACTTC
>TRBJ2-2|few|TRBV19|NA
CASDLPGRNTGELFF
TGTGCCAGTGACCTGCCAGGGAGGAACACCGGGGAGCTGTTTTTT
>TRBJ2-5|few|TRBV20-1|NA
CSASGEPKETQYF
TGCAGTGCTAGCGGCGAACCTAAAGAGACCCAGTACTTC
>TRBJ2-7|NA|TRBV28|TRBD2
CASSTHGTTAYEQYF
TGTGCCAGCAGTACCCATGGGACTACCGCATACGAGCAGTACTTC
>TRBJ2-1|NA|TRBV11-1|TRBD1
CASSPLAFPGTGGYEQFF
TGTGCCAGCAGCCCGTTAGCCTTCCCCGGGACAGGGGGTTATGAGCAGTTCTTC
>TRBJ2-2|NA|TRBV10-3|NA
CAISESKGYTGELFF
TGTGCCATCAGTGAGTCGAAGGGCTACACCGGGGAGCTGTTTTTT
>TRBJ1-2|few|TRBV20-1|NA
CSARGQEGVNYGYTF
TGCAGTGCTAGAGGACAGGAGGGTGTCAACTATGGCTACACCTTC
>TRBJ2-2|NA|TRBV3-1|TRBD2
CASSQASSGSITGELFF
TGTGCCAGCAGCCAAGCTAGTAGCGGGAGTATCACCGGGGAGCTGTTTTTT
>TRBJ2-1|many|TRBV4-1|TRBD2
CASSLGTSVLNYNEQFF
TGCGCCAGCAGTCTCGGGACTAGCGTCCTGAACTACAATGAGCAGTTCTTC
>TRBJ2-7|once|TRBV19|TRBD2
CASSISSGNYEQYF
TGTGCCAGTAGTATTTCTAGCGGCAACTACGAGCAGTACTTC
>TRBJ2-2|NA|TRBV2|NA
CASSGRDVAPGELFF
TGTGCCAGCAGTGGCCGGGACGTCGCTCCAGGGGAGCTGTTTTTT
>TRBJ2-7|NA|TRBV12-3/TRBV12-4|NA
CASSLAGRQYEQYF
TGTGCCAGCAGTTTAGCAGGGCGACAATACGAGCAGTACTTC
>TRBJ2-3|many|TRBV4-1|TRBD2
CASSQDPGGSTDTQYF
TGCGCCAGCAGCCAAGATCCGGGAGGGAGCACAGATACGCAGTATTTT
>TRBJ2-5|few|TRBV20-1|NA
CSARDLVGVQETQYF
TGCAGTGCTAGAGATTTGGTCGGGGTGCAAGAGACCCAGTACTTC
>TRBJ2-5|NA|TRBV6-6|NA
CASREGEWTQYF
TGTGCCAGCAGAGAGGGAGAATGGACCCAGTACTTC
>TRBJ2-3|NA|TRBV29-1|NA
CSAARTDTQYF
TGCAGCGCCGCTAGGACAGATACGCAGTATTTT
>TRBJ2-1|NA|TRBV2|TRBD2
CASSSLAGVYISYNEQFF
TGTGCCAGCAGTTCTCTAGCGGGAGTATATATTTCCTACAATGAGCAGTTCTTC